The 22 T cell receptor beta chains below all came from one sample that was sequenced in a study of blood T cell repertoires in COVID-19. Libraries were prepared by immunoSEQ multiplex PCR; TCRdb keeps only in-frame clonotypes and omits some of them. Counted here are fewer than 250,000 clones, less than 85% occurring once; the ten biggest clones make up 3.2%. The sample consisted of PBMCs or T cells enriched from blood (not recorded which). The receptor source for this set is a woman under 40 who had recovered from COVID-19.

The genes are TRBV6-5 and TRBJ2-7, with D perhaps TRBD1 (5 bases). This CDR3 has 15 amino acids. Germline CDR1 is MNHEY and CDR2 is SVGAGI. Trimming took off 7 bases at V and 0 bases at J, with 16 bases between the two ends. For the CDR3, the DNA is TGTGCCAGCACCCTGCAGGACAACCTCTCCTACGAGCAGTACTTC. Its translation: CASTLQDNLSYEQYF.

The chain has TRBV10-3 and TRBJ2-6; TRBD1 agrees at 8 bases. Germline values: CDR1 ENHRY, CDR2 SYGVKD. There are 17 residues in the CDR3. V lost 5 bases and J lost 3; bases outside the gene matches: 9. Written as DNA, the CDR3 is TGTGCCATCAGTAAGACAGGGGCCGCAGGTGGGGCCAACGTCCTGACTTTC. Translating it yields CAISKTGAAGGANVLTF.

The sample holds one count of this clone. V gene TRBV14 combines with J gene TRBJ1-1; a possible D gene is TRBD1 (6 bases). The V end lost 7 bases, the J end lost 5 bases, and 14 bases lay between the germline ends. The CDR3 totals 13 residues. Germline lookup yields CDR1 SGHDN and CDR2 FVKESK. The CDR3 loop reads CASMNRVGTEAFF. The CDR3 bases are TGTGCCAGCATGAACAGGGTTGGGACTGAAGCTTTCTTT.

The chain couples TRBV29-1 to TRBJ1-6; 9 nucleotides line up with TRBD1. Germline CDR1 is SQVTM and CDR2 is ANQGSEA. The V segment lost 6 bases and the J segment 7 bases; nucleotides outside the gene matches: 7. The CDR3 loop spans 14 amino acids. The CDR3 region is CSVKVTGGNSPLHF. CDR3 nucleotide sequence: TGCAGCGTAAAAGTTACAGGGGGCAATTCACCCCTCCACTTT.

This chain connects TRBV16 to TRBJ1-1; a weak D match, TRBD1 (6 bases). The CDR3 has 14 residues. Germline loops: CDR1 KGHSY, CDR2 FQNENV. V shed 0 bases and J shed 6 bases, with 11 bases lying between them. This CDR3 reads CASSQSGTSPEAFF. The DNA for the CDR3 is TGTGCCAGCAGCCAATCCGGGACATCCCCTGAAGCTTTCTTT.

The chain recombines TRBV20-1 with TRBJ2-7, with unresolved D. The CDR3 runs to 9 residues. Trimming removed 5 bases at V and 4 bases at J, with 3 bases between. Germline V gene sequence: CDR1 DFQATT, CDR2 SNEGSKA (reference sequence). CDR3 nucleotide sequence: TGCAGTGCTCAGTACGAGCAGTACTTC. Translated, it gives CSAQYEQYF.

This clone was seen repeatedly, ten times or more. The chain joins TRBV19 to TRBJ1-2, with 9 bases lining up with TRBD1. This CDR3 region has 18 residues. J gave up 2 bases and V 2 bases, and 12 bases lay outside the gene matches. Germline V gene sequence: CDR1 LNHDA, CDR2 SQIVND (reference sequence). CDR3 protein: CASSILLLWGQGNYGYTF. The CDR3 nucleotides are TGTGCCAGTAGTATATTGCTTTTGTGGGGACAGGGCAACTATGGCTACACCTTC.

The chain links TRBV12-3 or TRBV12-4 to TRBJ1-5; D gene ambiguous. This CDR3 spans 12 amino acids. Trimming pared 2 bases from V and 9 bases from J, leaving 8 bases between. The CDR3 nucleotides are TGTGCCAGCAGTTTACAGGTACCGCCCCAGCATTTT. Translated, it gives CASSLQVPPQHF.

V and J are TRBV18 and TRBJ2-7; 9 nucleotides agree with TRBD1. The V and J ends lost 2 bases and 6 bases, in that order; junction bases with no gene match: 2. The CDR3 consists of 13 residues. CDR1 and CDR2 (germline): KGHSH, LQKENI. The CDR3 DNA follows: TGTGCCAGCTCACCAGGGACAGGGATCGAGCAGTACTTC. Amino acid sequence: CASSPGTGIEQYF.

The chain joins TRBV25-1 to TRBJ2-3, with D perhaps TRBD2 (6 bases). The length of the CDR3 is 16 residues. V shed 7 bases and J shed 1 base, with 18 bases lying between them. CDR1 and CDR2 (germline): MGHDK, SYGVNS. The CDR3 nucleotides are TGTGCCAGCACTGACGTACCGGGAGACGGCACAGATACGCAGTATTTT. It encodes CASTDVPGDGTDTQYF.

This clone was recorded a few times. CDR3 coding DNA: TGCGCCAGCAGCCCTCTAGCGGGGGCACAAGGCGGGGAGCTGTTTTTT. This sequence encodes CASSPLAGAQGGELFF. The chain recombines TRBV5-1 with TRBJ2-2, with 10 bases that match TRBD2. The germline V gene encodes CDR1 SGHRS and CDR2 YFSETQ. V gave up 4 bases and J gave up 7 bases; unmatched junction bases: 10. This CDR3 spans 16 amino acids.

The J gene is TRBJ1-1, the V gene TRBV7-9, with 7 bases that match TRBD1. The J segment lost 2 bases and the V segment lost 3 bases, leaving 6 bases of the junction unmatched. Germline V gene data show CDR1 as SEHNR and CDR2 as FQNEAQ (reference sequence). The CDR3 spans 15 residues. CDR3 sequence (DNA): TGTGCCAGCAGCTTTAGACAGGGAGTCAACACTGAAGCTTTCTTT. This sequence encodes CASSFRQGVNTEAFF.

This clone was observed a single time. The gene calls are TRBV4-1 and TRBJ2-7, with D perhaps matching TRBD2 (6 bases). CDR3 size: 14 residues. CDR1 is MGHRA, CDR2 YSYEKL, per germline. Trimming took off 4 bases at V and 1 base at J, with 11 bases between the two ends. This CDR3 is CASSREEGSYEQYF. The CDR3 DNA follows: TGCGCCAGCAGCCGCGAGGAGGGATCCTACGAGCAGTACTTC.

Written as DNA, the CDR3 is TGTGCCAGCAGTATCGGACGGAGGGTCAATCAGCCCCAGCATTTT. Amino acid sequence: CASSIGRRVNQPQHF. The chain has TRBV28 and TRBJ1-5; no firm D call. V lost 5 bases to trimming and J lost 3 bases, with 14 bases between them. CDR1 and CDR2 (germline): MDHEN, SYDVKM. CDR3 length: 15 amino acids. The full variable domain, in which reference TRBV28 and TRBJ1-5 provide the parts outside the CDR3, is DVKVTQSSRYLVKRTGEKVFLECVQDMDHENMFWYRQDPGLGLRLIYFSYDVKMKEKGDIPEGYSVSREKKERFSLILESASTNQTSMYLCASSIGRRVNQPQHFGDGTRLSIL.

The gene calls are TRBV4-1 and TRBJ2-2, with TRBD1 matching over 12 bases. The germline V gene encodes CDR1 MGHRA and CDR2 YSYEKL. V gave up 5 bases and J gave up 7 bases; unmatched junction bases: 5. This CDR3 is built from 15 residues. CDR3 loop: CASSWDRGQVGELFF. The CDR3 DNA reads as TGCGCCAGCAGCTGGGACAGGGGGCAAGTCGGGGAGCTGTTTTTT.

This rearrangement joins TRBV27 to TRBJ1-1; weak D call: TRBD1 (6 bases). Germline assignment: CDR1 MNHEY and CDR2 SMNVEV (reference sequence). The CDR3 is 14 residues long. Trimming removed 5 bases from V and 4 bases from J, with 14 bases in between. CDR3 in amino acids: CASSNRQAGTEAFF. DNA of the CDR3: TGTGCCAGCAGTAACAGACAGGCAGGCACTGAAGCTTTCTTT.

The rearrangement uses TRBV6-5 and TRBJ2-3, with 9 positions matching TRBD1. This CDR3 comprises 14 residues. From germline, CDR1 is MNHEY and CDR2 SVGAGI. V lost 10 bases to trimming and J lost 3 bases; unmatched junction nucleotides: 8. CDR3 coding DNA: TGTGCCACCAGCGGGGACAGGGTTACAGATACGCAGTATTTT. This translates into CATSGDRVTDTQYF.

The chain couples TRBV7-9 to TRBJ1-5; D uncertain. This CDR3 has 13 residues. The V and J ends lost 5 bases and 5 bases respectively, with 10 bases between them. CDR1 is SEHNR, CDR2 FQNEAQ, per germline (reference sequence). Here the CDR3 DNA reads TGTGCCAGCAGCCCCAGCGAGGATCAGCCCCAGCATTTT. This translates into CASSPSEDQPQHF.

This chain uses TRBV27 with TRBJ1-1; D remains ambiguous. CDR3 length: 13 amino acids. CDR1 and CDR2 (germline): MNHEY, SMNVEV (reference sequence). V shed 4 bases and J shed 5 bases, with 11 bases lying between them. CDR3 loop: CASSSGPWTEAFF. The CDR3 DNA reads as TGTGCCAGCAGTTCTGGGCCATGGACTGAAGCTTTCTTT.

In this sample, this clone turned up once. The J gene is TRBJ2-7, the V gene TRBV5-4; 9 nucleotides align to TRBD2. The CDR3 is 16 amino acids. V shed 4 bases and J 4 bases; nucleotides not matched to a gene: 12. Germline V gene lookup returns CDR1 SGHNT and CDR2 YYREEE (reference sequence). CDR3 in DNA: TGTGCCAGCAGCCTGGGCCTAGCGGGAAAGGATTACGAGCAGTACTTC. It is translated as CASSLGLAGKDYEQYF.

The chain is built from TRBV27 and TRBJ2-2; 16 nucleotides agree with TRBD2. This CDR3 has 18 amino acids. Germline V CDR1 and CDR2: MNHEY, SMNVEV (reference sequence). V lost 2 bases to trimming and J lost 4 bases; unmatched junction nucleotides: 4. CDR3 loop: CASSLGTSGRGLTGELFF. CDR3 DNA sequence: TGTGCCAGCAGTTTAGGGACTAGCGGGAGGGGGCTCACCGGGGAGCTGTTTTTT.

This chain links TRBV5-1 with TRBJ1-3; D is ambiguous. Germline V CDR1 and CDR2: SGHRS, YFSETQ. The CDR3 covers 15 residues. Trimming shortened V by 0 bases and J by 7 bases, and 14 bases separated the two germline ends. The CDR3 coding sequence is TGCGCCAGCAGCTTGGATAGACCGGGGTCGAACACCATATATTTT. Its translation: CASSLDRPGSNTIYF.